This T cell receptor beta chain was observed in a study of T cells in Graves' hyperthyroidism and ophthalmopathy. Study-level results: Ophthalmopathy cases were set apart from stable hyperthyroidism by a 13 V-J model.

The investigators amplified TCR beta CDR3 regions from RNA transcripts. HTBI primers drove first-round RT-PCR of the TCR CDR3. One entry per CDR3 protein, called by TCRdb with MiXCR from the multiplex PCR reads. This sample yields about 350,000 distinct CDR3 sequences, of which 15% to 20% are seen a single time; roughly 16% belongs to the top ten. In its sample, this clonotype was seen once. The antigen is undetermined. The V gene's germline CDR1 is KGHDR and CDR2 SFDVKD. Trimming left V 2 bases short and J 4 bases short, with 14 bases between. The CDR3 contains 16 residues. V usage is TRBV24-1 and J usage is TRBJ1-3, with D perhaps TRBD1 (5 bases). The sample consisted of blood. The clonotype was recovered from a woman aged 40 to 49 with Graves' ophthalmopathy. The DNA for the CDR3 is TGTGCCACCAGTGATTCCGGGGCCCTGGGCGGAAACACCATATATTTT. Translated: CATSDSGALGGNTIYF.